The clone carrying this T cell receptor (beta chain) has at least ten counts. The record originates from a study of low-dose radiotherapy and immunotherapy resistance in tumors. Study at large: Cohort 1 was treated with 0.5 Gy per fraction at 2-week intervals, amounting to 6.5 Gy overall.

Both TCRalpha and TCRbeta chains were reverse transcribed with V-gene-specific primers. Amplification, which lasted roughly 20 PCR cycles, used a constant-region primer and V-primer adapter to amplify TCRs. TCRdb analysed the reads with MiXCR anew, one entry per CDR3 protein. This table holds roughly 54,000 distinct CDR3 sequences, under 30% found once. As to time point: before trial treatment. The donors, trial participants, received nivolumab, ipilimumab, aspirin, low-dose cyclophosphamide and low-dose radiotherapy. The CDR3 runs to 15 residues. Trimming pared 7 bases from V and 5 bases from J, leaving 18 bases between. In germline, CDR1 is ENHRY, CDR2 SYGVKD.

The sample consisted of PBMCs, taken before treatment. The chain is built from TRBV10-3 and TRBJ2-1, with D possibly TRBD2 on 5 matching bases. This receptor was identified in a male donor with prostate cancer. CDR3 sequence (DNA): TGTGCCATCAAGTTCTCTGGGTCCGGGGACAATGAGCAGTTCTTC. It encodes CAIKFSGSGDNEQFF.